This TCR beta chain was profiled in a study of shared clonotypes between healthy human individuals. Naive CD8 cells lacked CD45RO and underwent positive selection for CCR7, leaving out terminally differentiated effector memory CD45RA+ cells. Assay used: immunoSEQ multiplex PCR; TCRdb lists only in-frame clones, some missing. Of about 800,000 clones in the sample, approximately 96% were seen once. This sequence originates from a man aged 25-45 years in good health. The material sequenced was naive CD8+ T cells sorted from blood.

In DNA form, the CDR3 reads TGTGCCAGCAGCGCTGGACTAGCGCGCACAGATACGCAGTATTTT. Translated: CASSAGLARTDTQYF. This chain uses TRBV9 with TRBJ2-3, with 9 bases fitting TRBD2. Germline values: CDR1 SGDLS, CDR2 YYNGEE. This CDR3 region has 15 residues. J gave up 1 base and V 3 bases, and 3 bases lay outside the gene matches.